Reported below is one TCR beta chain. This CDR3 region has 18 residues. The V segment lost 4 bases and the J segment 6 bases; nucleotides outside the gene matches: 9. Germline V gene data show CDR1 as SGDLS and CDR2 as YYNGEE. The data derive from a study of technical replicates of blood from a few donors. Clones were read by immunoSEQ multiplex PCR, and TCRdb kept only the in-frame ones, dropping some. The sample lists some 85,000 clones, 90% to 95% seen once, with about 0.4% in the top ten. This clonotype was sampled from a human donor in good health. Specimen: T cells isolated from PBMCs. This chain joins TRBV9 and TRBJ2-2, with 16 bases that match TRBD2. The CDR3 sequence: CASSPGGTSGRAAGELFF. The CDR3 coding sequence is TGTGCCAGCAGCCCGGGAGGGACTAGCGGGAGGGCCGCCGGGGAGCTGTTTTTT.